Reported below is one TCR beta chain. Its matching antigen is unknown. The record originates from a study of identical twins. Whole-study findings and limits: Zero-insertion results could be subject to partial confounding by invariant MAIT and iNKT cells. Insertions were fewer in abundant cord blood beta clonotypes, whereas memory repertoires showed none of this pattern. Out-of-frame TCR alpha sharing in monozygotic twins exceeded recombination model predictions.

The authors used template switching to add a universal primer site and gave cDNA unique molecular identifiers. TCRdb passed the 5' RACE reads through MiXCR, listing each CDR3 protein once. The repertoire holds around 510,000 distinct CDR3 sequences, with over 11% as singletons. The CDR3 is 15 amino acids. Trimming took 3 bases from V and 3 from J; bases not matched to a gene: 8. Per germline, CDR1 DFQATT and CDR2 SNEGSKA (reference sequence). These same records also appear under a second study, on yellow fever vaccine responses in identical twins.

This receptor was obtained from a woman aged 18-29 years in good health. What was sequenced was CD4+ T cells sorted from blood. The chain carries TRBV20-1 and TRBJ2-7; TRBD2 agrees at 10 bases. Here the CDR3 DNA reads TGCAGTGCTAGGCGACCTAGCGGGAGTCGCTACGAGCAGTACTTC. The encoded protein is CSARRPSGSRYEQYF.